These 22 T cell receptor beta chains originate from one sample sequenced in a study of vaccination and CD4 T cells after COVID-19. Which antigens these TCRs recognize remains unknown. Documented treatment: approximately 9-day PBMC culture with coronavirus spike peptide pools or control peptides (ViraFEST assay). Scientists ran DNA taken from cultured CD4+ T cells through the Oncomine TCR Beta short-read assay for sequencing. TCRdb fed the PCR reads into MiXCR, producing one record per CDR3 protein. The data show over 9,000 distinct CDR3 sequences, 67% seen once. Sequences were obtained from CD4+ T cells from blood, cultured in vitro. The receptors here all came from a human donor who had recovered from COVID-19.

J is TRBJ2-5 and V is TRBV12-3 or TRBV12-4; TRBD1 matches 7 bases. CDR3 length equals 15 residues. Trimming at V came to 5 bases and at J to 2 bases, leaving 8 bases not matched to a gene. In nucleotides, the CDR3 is TGTGCCAGCAGTGCCCAGGGACAGATACAAGAGACCCAGTACTTC. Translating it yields CASSAQGQIQETQYF.

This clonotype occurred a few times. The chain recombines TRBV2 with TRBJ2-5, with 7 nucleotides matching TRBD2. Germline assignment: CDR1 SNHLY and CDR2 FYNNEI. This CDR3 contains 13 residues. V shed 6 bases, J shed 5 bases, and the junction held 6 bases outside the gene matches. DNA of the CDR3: TGTGCCAGCAGCTTTGGGGGGGTGGAGACCCAGTACTTC. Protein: CASSFGGVETQYF. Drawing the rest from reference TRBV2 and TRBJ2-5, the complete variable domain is EPEVTQTPSHQVTQMGQEVILRCVPISNHLYFYWYRQILGQKVEFLVSFYNNEISEKSEIFDDQFSVERPDGSNFTLKIRSTKLEDSAMYFCASSFGGVETQYFGPGTRLLVL.

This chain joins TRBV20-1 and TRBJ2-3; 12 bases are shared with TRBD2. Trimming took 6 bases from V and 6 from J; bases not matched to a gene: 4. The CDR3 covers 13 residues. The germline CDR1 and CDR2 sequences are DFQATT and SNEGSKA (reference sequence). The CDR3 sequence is CSAPTSGGDTQYF. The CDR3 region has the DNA TGCAGTGCCCCGACTAGCGGGGGTGATACGCAGTATTTT.

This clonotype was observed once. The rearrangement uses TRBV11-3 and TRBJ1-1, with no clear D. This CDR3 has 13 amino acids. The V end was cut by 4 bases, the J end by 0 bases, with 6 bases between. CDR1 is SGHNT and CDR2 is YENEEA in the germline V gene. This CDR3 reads CASSSFMNTEAFF. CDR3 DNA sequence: TGTGCCAGCAGCTCCTTTATGAACACTGAAGCTTTCTTT.

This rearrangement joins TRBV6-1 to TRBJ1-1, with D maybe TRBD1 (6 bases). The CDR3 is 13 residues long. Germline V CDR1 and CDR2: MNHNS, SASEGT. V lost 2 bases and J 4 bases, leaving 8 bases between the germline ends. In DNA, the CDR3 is TGTGCCAGCAGTGAACAGGGGACCACTGAAGCTTTCTTT. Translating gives CASSEQGTTEAFF.

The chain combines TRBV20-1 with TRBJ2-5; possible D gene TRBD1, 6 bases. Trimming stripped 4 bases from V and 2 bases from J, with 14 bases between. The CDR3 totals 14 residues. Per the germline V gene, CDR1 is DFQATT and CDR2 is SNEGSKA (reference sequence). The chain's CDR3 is CSANQGSYQETQYF. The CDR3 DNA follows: TGCAGTGCTAATCAGGGGTCTTATCAAGAGACCCAGTACTTC.

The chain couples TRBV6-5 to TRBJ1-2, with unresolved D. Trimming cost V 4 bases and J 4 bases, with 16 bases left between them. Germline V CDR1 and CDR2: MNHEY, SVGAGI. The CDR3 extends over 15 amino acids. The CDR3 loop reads CASSSTFGQSYGYTF. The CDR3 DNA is TGTGCCAGCAGTTCGACATTTGGGCAGTCCTATGGCTACACCTTC.

This CDR3 is CSASYKQEKAFF. Written as DNA, the CDR3 is TGCAGTGCTAGTTACAAACAGGAGAAAGCTTTCTTT. The V and J genes are TRBV20-1 and TRBJ1-1; maybe TRBD1 (5 bases). The CDR3 spans 12 residues. Trimming took off 3 bases at V and 9 bases at J, with 14 bases between the two ends. Germline lookup yields CDR1 DFQATT and CDR2 SNEGSKA (reference sequence).

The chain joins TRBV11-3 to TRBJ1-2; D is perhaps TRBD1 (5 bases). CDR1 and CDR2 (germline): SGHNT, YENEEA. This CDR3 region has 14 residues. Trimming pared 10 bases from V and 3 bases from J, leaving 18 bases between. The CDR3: CATSQDGGDYGYTF. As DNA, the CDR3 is TGTGCCACCTCCCAAGACGGAGGGGACTATGGCTACACCTTC.

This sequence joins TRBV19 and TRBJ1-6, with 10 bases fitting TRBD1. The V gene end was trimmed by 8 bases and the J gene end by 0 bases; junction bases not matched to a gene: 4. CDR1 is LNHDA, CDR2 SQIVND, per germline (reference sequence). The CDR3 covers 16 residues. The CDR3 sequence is CASAGTGASYNSPLHF. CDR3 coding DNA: TGTGCCAGTGCCGGGACAGGGGCCTCCTATAATTCACCCCTCCACTTT.

In DNA form, the CDR3 reads TGTGCCACCAGTGATGCCGGAACTGAAGCTTTCTTT. It is translated as CATSDAGTEAFF. The chain couples TRBV24-1 to TRBJ1-1; D is unclear. From germline, CDR1 is KGHDR and CDR2 SFDVKD. The CDR3 totals 12 residues. V gave up 3 bases and J gave up 5 bases, with 6 bases separating them.

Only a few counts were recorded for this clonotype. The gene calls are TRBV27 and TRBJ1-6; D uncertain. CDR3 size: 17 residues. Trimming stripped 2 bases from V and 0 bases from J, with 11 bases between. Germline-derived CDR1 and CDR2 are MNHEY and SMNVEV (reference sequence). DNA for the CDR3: TGTGCCAGCAGTTTAAGCCGAGCCAGCTCCTATAATTCACCCCTCCACTTT. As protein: CASSLSRASSYNSPLHF.

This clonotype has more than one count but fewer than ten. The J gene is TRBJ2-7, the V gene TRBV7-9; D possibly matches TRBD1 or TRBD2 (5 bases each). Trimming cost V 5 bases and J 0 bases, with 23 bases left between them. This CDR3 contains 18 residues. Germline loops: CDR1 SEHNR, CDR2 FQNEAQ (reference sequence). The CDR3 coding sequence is TGTGCCAGCAGCGGGGCCGGGACCCTTGGGGTCCGCTCCTACGAGCAGTACTTC. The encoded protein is CASSGAGTLGVRSYEQYF.

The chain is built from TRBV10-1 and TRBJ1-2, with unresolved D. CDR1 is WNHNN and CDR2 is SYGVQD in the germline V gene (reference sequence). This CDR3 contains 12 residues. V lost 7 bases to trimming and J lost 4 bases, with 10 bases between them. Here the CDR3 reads CASNGQAYGYTF. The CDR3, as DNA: TGCGCCAGCAACGGGCAGGCCTATGGCTACACCTTC.

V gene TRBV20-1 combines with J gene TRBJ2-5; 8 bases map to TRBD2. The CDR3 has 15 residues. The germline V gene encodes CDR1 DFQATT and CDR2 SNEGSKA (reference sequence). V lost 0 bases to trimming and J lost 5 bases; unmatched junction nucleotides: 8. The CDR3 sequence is CSARDGGRGEETQYF. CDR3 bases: TGCAGTGCTAGAGATGGTGGGCGGGGGGAGGAGACCCAGTACTTC.

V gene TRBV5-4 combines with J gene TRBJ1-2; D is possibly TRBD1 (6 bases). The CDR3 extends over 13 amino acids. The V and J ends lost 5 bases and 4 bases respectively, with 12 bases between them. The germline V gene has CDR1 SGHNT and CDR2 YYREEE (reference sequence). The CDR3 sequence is CASSSQGGYGYTF. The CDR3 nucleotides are TGTGCCAGCAGTTCACAGGGAGGCTATGGCTACACCTTC.

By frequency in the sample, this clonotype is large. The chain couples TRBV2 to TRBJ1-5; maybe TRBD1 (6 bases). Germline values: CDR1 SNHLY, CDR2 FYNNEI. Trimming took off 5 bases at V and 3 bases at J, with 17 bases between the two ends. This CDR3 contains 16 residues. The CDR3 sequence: CASSLLGGGNNQPQHF. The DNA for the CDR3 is TGTGCCAGCAGTTTACTGGGAGGGGGTAACAATCAGCCCCAGCATTTT.

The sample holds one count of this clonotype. Written as DNA, the CDR3 is TGTGCCAGCAGCGCTCCGGACGGGGGGAATACTGAAGCTTTCTTT. It specifies CASSAPDGGNTEAFF. The V gene is TRBV7-9, the J gene TRBJ1-1; the D gene is possibly TRBD1 (5 bases). The V end lost 5 bases, the J end lost 5 bases, and 18 bases lay between the germline ends. CDR1 is SEHNR, CDR2 FQNEAQ, per germline (reference sequence). The CDR3 extends over 15 amino acids.

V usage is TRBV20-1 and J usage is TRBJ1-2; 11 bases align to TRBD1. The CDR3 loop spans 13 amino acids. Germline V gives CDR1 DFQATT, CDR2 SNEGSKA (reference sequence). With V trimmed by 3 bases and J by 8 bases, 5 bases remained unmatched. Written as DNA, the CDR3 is TGCAGTGCTAGTCAGGACAGGGGGCCCGGCTACACCTTC. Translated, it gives CSASQDRGPGYTF.

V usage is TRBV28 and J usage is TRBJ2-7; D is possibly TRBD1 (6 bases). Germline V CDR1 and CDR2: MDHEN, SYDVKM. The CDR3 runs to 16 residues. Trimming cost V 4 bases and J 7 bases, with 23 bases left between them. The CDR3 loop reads CASSSSGTIPVGEQYF. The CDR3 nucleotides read TGTGCCAGCAGTTCCTCTGGGACAATCCCCGTGGGGGAGCAGTACTTC.

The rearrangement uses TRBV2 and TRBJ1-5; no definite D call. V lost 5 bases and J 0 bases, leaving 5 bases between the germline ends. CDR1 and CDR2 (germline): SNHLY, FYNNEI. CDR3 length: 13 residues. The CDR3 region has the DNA TGTGCCAGCAGTCAGGATAGCAATCAGCCCCAGCATTTT. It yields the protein CASSQDSNQPQHF.

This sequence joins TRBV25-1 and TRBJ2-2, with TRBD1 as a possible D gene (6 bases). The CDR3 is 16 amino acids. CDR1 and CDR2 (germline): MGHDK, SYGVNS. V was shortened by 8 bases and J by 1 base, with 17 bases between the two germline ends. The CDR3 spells CASRQNRARNTGELFF. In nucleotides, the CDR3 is TGTGCCAGCCGACAGAACAGGGCCAGGAACACCGGGGAGCTGTTTTTT.